This T cell receptor beta chain derives from a study of blood T cell repertoires in COVID-19. Study summary: Samples came from the United States, Italy and Spain, spanning acute and convalescent COVID-19.

Original methodology: Reference gene primer amplification in the assay estimated nucleated cell counts. Method: immunoSEQ multiplex PCR; TCRdb's copy keeps in-frame clones and lacks some. V and J calls and clone size are those listed in that table; D and trimming were worked out from the DNA. The sample shows a few hundred thousand clones, approximately 89% of them seen only once. V dropped 0 bases and J dropped 2; count of bases not matched to a gene: 11. Germline V gene data show CDR1 as MNHEY and CDR2 as SVGEGT. This CDR3 contains 19 residues. V is TRBV6-2 or TRBV6-3 and J is TRBJ2-3; 10 nucleotides match TRBD2. Sequenced: peripheral blood. This sequence was found in a woman in her 40s who had recovered from COVID-19. CDR3 coding DNA: TGTGCCAGCAGTTACTCGAGTTTCGCCAGCGGGGGGGCCACAGATACGCAGTATTTT. This encodes CASSYSSFASGGATDTQYF.